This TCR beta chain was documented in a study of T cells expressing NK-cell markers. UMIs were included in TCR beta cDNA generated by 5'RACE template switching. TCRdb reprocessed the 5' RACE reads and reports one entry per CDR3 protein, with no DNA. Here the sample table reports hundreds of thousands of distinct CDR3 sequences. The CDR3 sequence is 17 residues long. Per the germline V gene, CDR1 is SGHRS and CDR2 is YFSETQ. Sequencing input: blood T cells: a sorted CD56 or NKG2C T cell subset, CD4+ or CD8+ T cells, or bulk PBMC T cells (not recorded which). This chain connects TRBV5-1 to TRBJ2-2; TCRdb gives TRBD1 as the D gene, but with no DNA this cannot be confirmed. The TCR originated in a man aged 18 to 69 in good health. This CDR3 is CASTSERGLYGTGELFF.